Following are 19 T cell receptor beta chains from one sample sequenced in a study of OX40 agonist ivuxolimab in advanced cancers. Produced via immunoSEQ multiplex PCR; TCRdb's table is partial and in-frame only. The table includes tens of thousands of clones, around 80% detected once. The specimen comprised CD4+ or CD8+ T cells sorted from blood, sampled in a trial of the OX40 agonist ivuxolimab. The receptors shown here come from an adult with an advanced solid tumor such as melanoma, head and neck, liver or kidney cancer.

The V and J genes are TRBV5-4 and TRBJ2-7; TRBD1 matches at 7 bases. J was trimmed by 3 bases and V by 5 bases; bases with no gene match: 8. CDR1 SGHNT and CDR2 YYREEE come from the germline V gene (reference sequence). The CDR3 contains 14 residues. CDR3 nucleotides: TGTGCCAGCAGTCAAGAGACAGGGAACTACGAGCAGTACTTC. It codes for CASSQETGNYEQYF.

This chain connects TRBV25-1 to TRBJ1-2; a possible D gene is TRBD1 (5 bases). The germline V and J ends were trimmed by 4 bases and 5 bases, with 11 bases remaining between them. Germline CDR1 reads MGHDK; CDR2 reads SYGVNS. The CDR3 extends over 13 amino acids. The CDR3: CASSATGRYGYTF. The DNA of the CDR3 is TGTGCCAGCAGTGCCACGGGACGTTATGGCTACACCTTC.

The V call is TRBV16, the J call TRBJ2-1; D possibly corresponds to TRBD2 (5 bases). The germline gives CDR1 KGHSY, CDR2 FQNENV. The CDR3 length is 14 residues. Trimming pared 0 bases from V and 7 bases from J, leaving 10 bases between. The DNA of the CDR3 is TGTGCCAGCAGCCAATCTAATCTAGCAAATGAGCAGTTCTTC. Its protein is CASSQSNLANEQFF. Variable domain in full (rest from reference TRBV16 and TRBJ2-1): GEEVAQTPKHLVRGEGQKAKLYCAPIKGHSYVFWYQQVLKNEFKFLISFQNENVFDETGMPKERFSAKCLPNSPCSLEIQATKLEDSAVYFCASSQSNLANEQFFGPGTRLTVL.

A few counts support this clone. The genes are TRBV29-1 and TRBJ2-5, with TRBD2 identical over 7 bases. Trimming removed 7 bases from V and 2 bases from J; junction bases left unmatched: 4. Germline CDR1 SQVTM, CDR2 ANQGSEA. The CDR3 covers 12 residues. The CDR3 nucleotides are TGCAGCGCCCGGGGGGTACAAGAGACCCAGTACTTC. Its protein product is CSARGVQETQYF.

The chain couples TRBV20-1 to TRBJ1-4; D is ambiguous. CDR3 size: 11 residues. Trimming pared 6 bases from V and 6 bases from J, leaving 8 bases between. Germline V lookup: CDR1 DFQATT, CDR2 SNEGSKA (reference sequence). The CDR3 here is CSAPSHEKLFF. CDR3 nucleotides: TGCAGTGCCCCGTCTCATGAAAAACTGTTTTTT.

The V gene is TRBV7-2, the J gene TRBJ2-7, with 7 nucleotides matching TRBD1. After removal of 3 bases from V and 5 bases from J, the junction contained 1 base not matched to a gene. The CDR3 consists of 12 residues. Looked up from germline, CDR1 is SGHTA and CDR2 is FQGNSA. The CDR3 loop is CASSFTGDEQYF. The CDR3 DNA follows: TGTGCCAGCAGCTTTACAGGGGACGAGCAGTACTTC.

The V gene is TRBV4-3, the J gene TRBJ2-1; the D gene is possibly TRBD1 (6 bases). This CDR3 is 16 amino acids long. V lost 0 bases and J lost 4, with 13 bases in between. Germline assignment: CDR1 LGHNA and CDR2 YSLEER. The CDR3 loop is CASSQDWGQVYNEQFF. CDR3 sequence (DNA): TGCGCCAGCAGCCAAGATTGGGGGCAGGTATACAATGAGCAGTTCTTC.

The chain joins TRBV12-2 to TRBJ1-5; the table's TRBD1 call for D was not verified on the DNA. TRBV12-2 has pseudogene status. The length of the CDR3 is 17 residues. CDR3 DNA sequence: TGTGCAAGTCGCTATTCCGACAGGCTGTATAGCAATCAGCCCCAGCATTTT. It translates to CASRYSDRLYSNQPQHF.

The chain has TRBV5-1 and TRBJ1-1; D ambiguous. The V gene's germline CDR1 is SGHRS and CDR2 YFSETQ. V gave up 4 bases and J gave up 3 bases, with 13 bases separating them. The CDR3 spans 14 residues. The CDR3 loop is CASSLGERHTEAFF. CDR3 nucleotide sequence: TGCGCCAGCAGCCTCGGGGAGCGGCACACTGAAGCTTTCTTT.

V is TRBV11-2 and J is TRBJ2-5; TRBD2 agrees at 11 bases. The germline CDR1 and CDR2 sequences are SGHAT and FQNNGV. J lost 5 bases, V lost 4 bases, and 6 bases had no gene match. This CDR3 comprises 15 residues. This CDR3 reads CASSSRLAGTETQYF. The CDR3 nucleotides read TGTGCCAGCAGCTCCCGACTAGCGGGAACGGAGACCCAGTACTTC.

This clone was seen a handful of times. This sequence joins TRBV19 and TRBJ1-1; D uncertain. Germline V CDR1 and CDR2: LNHDA, SQIVND (reference sequence). This CDR3 is 17 amino acids long. Between the trimmed V and J ends, which lost 3 bases and 7 bases, there was a span of 24 bases. In nucleotides, the CDR3 is TGTGCCAGTAGTATTTCAGTAGTGGCTCCGAGTGGAAATGAAGCTTTCTTT. As protein: CASSISVVAPSGNEAFF.

The genes are TRBV7-2 and TRBJ2-2; no clear D gene. This CDR3 has 13 amino acids. The germline V gene encodes CDR1 SGHTA and CDR2 FQGNSA. Trimming removed 5 bases from V and 3 bases from J, with 7 bases in between. The CDR3: CASSPDYTGELFF. The DNA of the CDR3 is TGTGCCAGCAGCCCTGACTACACCGGGGAGCTGTTTTTT.

This clone has a single count. The rearrangement joins TRBV27 to TRBJ2-2; D is uncertain. The CDR3 is made up of 13 amino acids. Germline loops: CDR1 MNHEY, CDR2 SMNVEV (reference sequence). Trimming took 7 bases from V and 3 from J, leaving 9 bases between them. As DNA, the CDR3 is TGTGCCAGCATCCGCGAAGACACCGGGGAGCTGTTTTTT. It codes for CASIREDTGELFF.

The genes are TRBV7-2 and TRBJ2-5; possibly TRBD1 for D (5 bases). The CDR3 extends over 12 amino acids. V lost 7 bases to trimming and J lost 4 bases, with 10 bases between them. Germline loops: CDR1 SGHTA, CDR2 FQGNSA. The CDR3 DNA reads as TGTGCCAGCAACCAGGGCCGAGAGACCCAGTACTTC. Its translation is CASNQGRETQYF.

The DNA for the CDR3 is TGTGCCACCCGGCTAGGACAGAGCAATCAGCCCCAGCATTTT. This codes for CATRLGQSNQPQHF. The V and J genes are TRBV6-6 and TRBJ1-5; a weak D match, TRBD1 (6 bases). V was shortened by 10 bases and J by 1 base, with 14 bases between the two germline ends. This CDR3 is built from 14 residues. CDR1 and CDR2 from the germline V gene are MNHNY and SVGAGI (reference sequence).

The rearrangement joins TRBV7-9 to TRBJ2-5; no firm D call. CDR3 size: 16 residues. Looked up from germline, CDR1 is SEHNR and CDR2 is FQNEAQ (reference sequence). Trimming cost V 0 bases and J 1 base, with 12 bases left between them. The CDR3 DNA is TGTGCCAGCAGCTTAGCCATTCCGTGGGGCCAAGAGACCCAGTACTTC. This sequence encodes CASSLAIPWGQETQYF.

A single count supports this clone. V gene TRBV27 combines with J gene TRBJ2-7; 7 nucleotides align to TRBD2. With 3 bases clipped from V and 6 bases from J, the junction kept 2 bases outside the gene matches. Germline-derived CDR1 and CDR2 are MNHEY and SMNVEV (reference sequence). The CDR3 length is 12 residues. The CDR3 sequence: CASSFGGGEQYF. The DNA for the CDR3 is TGTGCCAGCAGTTTTGGGGGGGGCGAGCAGTACTTC.

V is TRBV7-6 and J is TRBJ1-2; no reliable D call. The CDR3 has 12 residues. Looked up from germline, CDR1 is SGHVS and CDR2 is FNYEAQ. Trimming took off 2 bases at V and 7 bases at J, with 8 bases between the two ends. The CDR3 region is CASSLHVGGYTF. DNA for the CDR3: TGTGCCAGCAGCTTACACGTCGGTGGCTACACCTTC.

As DNA, the CDR3 is TGCGCCAGCAGCCAAGAAACAGGGGTGAACACTGAAGCTTTCTTT. It specifies CASSQETGVNTEAFF. The chain combines TRBV4-3 with TRBJ1-1, with TRBD1 identical over 7 bases. CDR1 is LGHNA and CDR2 is YSLEER in the germline V gene. The CDR3 is made up of 15 amino acids. V lost 0 bases, J lost 0 bases, and 1 base stayed unmatched.